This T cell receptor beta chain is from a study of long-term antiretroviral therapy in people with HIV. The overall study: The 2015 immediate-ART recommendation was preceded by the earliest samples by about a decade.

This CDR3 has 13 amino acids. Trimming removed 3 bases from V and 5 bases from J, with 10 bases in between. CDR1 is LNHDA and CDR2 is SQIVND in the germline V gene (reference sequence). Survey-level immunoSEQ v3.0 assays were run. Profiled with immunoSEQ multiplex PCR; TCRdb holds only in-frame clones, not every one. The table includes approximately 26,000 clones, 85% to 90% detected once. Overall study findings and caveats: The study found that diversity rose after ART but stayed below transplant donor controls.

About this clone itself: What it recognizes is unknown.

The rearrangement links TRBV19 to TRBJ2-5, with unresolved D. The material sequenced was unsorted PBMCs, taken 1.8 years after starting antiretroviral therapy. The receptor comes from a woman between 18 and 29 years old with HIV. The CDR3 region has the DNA TGTGCCAGTAGTATTATGGGGTGGGAGACCCAGTACTTC. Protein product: CASSIMGWETQYF.